The rows below give T cell receptor beta chains drawn from one sample of a study of blood T cell repertoires in COVID-19. TCRdb's copy holds only in-frame clones and misses some; the assay was immunoSEQ multiplex PCR. The profile shows 50,000 or so clones, more than 75% of them singletons. The sequencing input was peripheral blood. These TCRs come from a man aged 40-49 years with active COVID-19. CDR3s include the opening cysteine and the closing phenylalanine or tryptophan. Fields, in order: D gene, clone size, J gene, V gene, CDR3 protein, CDR3 DNA. D genes are given only for firm matches. Some rows mark clone size as missing; the rest say once, few, many or name a class of expanded clone.

D gene: TRBD2
clone size: NA
J gene: TRBJ2-3
V gene: TRBV28
CDR3 protein: CASSSTGLAGGAGTQYF
CDR3 DNA: TGTGCCAGCAGCTCTACCGGACTAGCGGGAGGAGCAGGGACGCAGTATTTT

D gene: NA
clone size: few
J gene: TRBJ1-2
V gene: TRBV5-4
CDR3 protein: CASSLEQGYGYTF
CDR3 DNA: TGTGCCAGCAGCTTGGAACAGGGCTATGGCTACACCTTC

D gene: NA
clone size: NA
J gene: TRBJ2-7
V gene: TRBV7-9
CDR3 protein: CASSPVESLFYEQYF
CDR3 DNA: TGTGCCAGCAGCCCTGTGGAGTCCCTCTTTTACGAGCAGTACTTC

D gene: NA
clone size: NA
J gene: TRBJ2-2
V gene: TRBV18
CDR3 protein: CASSPPSTGELFF
CDR3 DNA: TGTGCCAGCTCACCACCTAGCACCGGGGAGCTGTTTTTT

D gene: TRBD1
clone size: NA
J gene: TRBJ1-2
V gene: TRBV28
CDR3 protein: CASRTATGLYGYTF
CDR3 DNA: TGTGCCAGCAGGACCGCGACAGGGTTATATGGCTACACCTTC

D gene: NA
clone size: NA
J gene: TRBJ2-1
V gene: TRBV28
CDR3 protein: CASTDTANNEQFF
CDR3 DNA: TGTGCCAGCACCGATACTGCCAACAATGAGCAGTTCTTC

D gene: NA
clone size: few
J gene: TRBJ2-5
V gene: TRBV30
CDR3 protein: CAWSNRETQYF
CDR3 DNA: TGTGCCTGGTCCAACAGAGAGACCCAGTACTTC

D gene: TRBD2
clone size: once
J gene: TRBJ2-7
V gene: TRBV13
CDR3 protein: CASDHSGRAGEQYF
CDR3 DNA: TGTGCCAGCGACCATAGCGGGAGGGCCGGTGAGCAGTACTTC

D gene: TRBD1
clone size: NA
J gene: TRBJ2-7
V gene: TRBV7-2
CDR3 protein: CASSLAGQDPYEQYF
CDR3 DNA: TGTGCCAGCAGCTTAGCCGGACAGGACCCATACGAGCAGTACTTC

D gene: TRBD1
clone size: NA
J gene: TRBJ1-1
V gene: TRBV10-3
CDR3 protein: CAIGQGLTEAFF
CDR3 DNA: TGTGCCATCGGACAGGGGTTGACTGAAGCTTTCTTT

D gene: TRBD1
clone size: NA
J gene: TRBJ1-4
V gene: TRBV28
CDR3 protein: CAGLDRGSEKLFF
CDR3 DNA: TGTGCCGGCTTGGACAGGGGGAGCGAAAAACTGTTTTTT

D gene: NA
clone size: NA
J gene: TRBJ1-1
V gene: TRBV4-2
CDR3 protein: CASSQDLRDGAFF
CDR3 DNA: TGTGCCAGCAGCCAAGATTTGCGGGATGGAGCTTTCTTT

D gene: NA
clone size: NA
J gene: TRBJ2-3
V gene: TRBV9
CDR3 protein: CASIGLADPPDTQYF
CDR3 DNA: TGTGCCAGCATCGGGTTAGCGGATCCTCCAGATACGCAGTATTTT

D gene: NA
clone size: NA
J gene: TRBJ1-1
V gene: TRBV15
CDR3 protein: CATAMNTEAFF
CDR3 DNA: TGTGCCACCGCTATGAACACTGAAGCTTTCTTT

D gene: TRBD1
clone size: NA
J gene: TRBJ2-7
V gene: TRBV29-1
CDR3 protein: CSVTGTGSSYEQYF
CDR3 DNA: TGCAGCGTTACTGGGACAGGGAGCTCCTACGAGCAGTACTTC

D gene: NA
clone size: NA
J gene: TRBJ1-1
V gene: TRBV10-2
CDR3 protein: CASSESAGMLNTEAFF
CDR3 DNA: TGCGCCAGCAGTGAGAGCGCAGGGATGCTGAACACTGAAGCTTTCTTT

D gene: TRBD2
clone size: NA
J gene: TRBJ2-1
V gene: TRBV6-2/TRBV6-3
CDR3 protein: CASSYSSGIVNEQFF
CDR3 DNA: TGTGCCAGCAGTTACTCGAGCGGGATCGTCAATGAGCAGTTCTTC

D gene: NA
clone size: NA
J gene: TRBJ1-5
V gene: TRBV15
CDR3 protein: CATSSSVNQPQHF
CDR3 DNA: TGTGCCACCAGCAGTTCGGTAAATCAGCCCCAGCATTTT

D gene: NA
clone size: once
J gene: TRBJ2-3
V gene: TRBV6-5
CDR3 protein: CASRYRTAQRTDTQYF
CDR3 DNA: TGTGCCAGCAGGTACAGGACAGCGCAGCGCACAGATACGCAGTATTTT

D gene: NA
clone size: NA
J gene: TRBJ2-3
V gene: TRBV24-1
CDR3 protein: CATSDFDQGTDTQYF
CDR3 DNA: TGTGCCACCAGTGATTTTGATCAGGGCACAGATACGCAGTATTTT

D gene: TRBD2
clone size: NA
J gene: TRBJ2-5
V gene: TRBV5-1
CDR3 protein: CASSHGTSGSRIETQYF
CDR3 DNA: TGCGCCAGCAGCCACGGGACTAGCGGGAGTAGGATAGAGACCCAGTACTTC

D gene: TRBD1
clone size: NA
J gene: TRBJ1-1
V gene: TRBV5-1
CDR3 protein: CASSRQGGNTEAFF
CDR3 DNA: TGCGCCAGCAGCCGCCAGGGGGGGAACACTGAAGCTTTCTTT

D gene: TRBD2
clone size: NA
J gene: TRBJ2-5
V gene: TRBV19
CDR3 protein: CASNVAGGPGGAQYF
CDR3 DNA: TGTGCCAGTAACGTAGCGGGAGGGCCTGGAGGGGCCCAGTACTTC

D gene: TRBD1
clone size: once
J gene: TRBJ1-4
V gene: TRBV30
CDR3 protein: CALGSGTGEGEKLFF
CDR3 DNA: TGTGCCCTAGGATCGGGGACAGGGGAAGGTGAAAAACTGTTTTTT

D gene: TRBD1
clone size: NA
J gene: TRBJ2-7
V gene: TRBV7-8
CDR3 protein: CASSWQTGGTYEQYF
CDR3 DNA: TGTGCCAGCAGCTGGCAGACAGGGGGCACCTACGAGCAGTACTTC

D gene: NA
clone size: NA
J gene: TRBJ1-1
V gene: TRBV5-1
CDR3 protein: CASSLSQVNTEAFF
CDR3 DNA: TGCGCCAGCAGCTTGAGCCAGGTGAACACTGAAGCTTTCTTT

D gene: NA
clone size: NA
J gene: TRBJ1-4
V gene: TRBV2
CDR3 protein: CASNWGGQANEKLFF
CDR3 DNA: TGTGCCAGCAACTGGGGGGGGCAGGCTAATGAAAAACTGTTTTTT

D gene: TRBD1
clone size: NA
J gene: TRBJ1-2
V gene: TRBV28
CDR3 protein: CASGVRGNYGYTF
CDR3 DNA: TGTGCCAGCGGAGTCAGGGGGAACTATGGCTACACCTTC

D gene: TRBD2
clone size: NA
J gene: TRBJ2-7
V gene: TRBV27
CDR3 protein: CASTPVGSGGTYEQYF
CDR3 DNA: TGTGCCAGCACCCCAGTTGGCAGCGGGGGAACCTACGAGCAGTACTTC

D gene: TRBD1
clone size: NA
J gene: TRBJ1-1
V gene: TRBV15
CDR3 protein: CATSRDREGARAFF
CDR3 DNA: TGTGCCACCAGCAGAGATCGGGAGGGGGCGCGGGCTTTCTTT

D gene: NA
clone size: NA
J gene: TRBJ2-2
V gene: TRBV12-3/TRBV12-4
CDR3 protein: CASSLVAAGELFF
CDR3 DNA: TGTGCCAGCAGTTTAGTAGCGGCCGGGGAGCTGTTTTTT

D gene: TRBD1
clone size: NA
J gene: TRBJ2-2
V gene: TRBV19
CDR3 protein: CASSIMAGGRTGELFF
CDR3 DNA: TGTGCCAGTAGTATCATGGCAGGGGGAAGGACCGGGGAGCTGTTTTTT

D gene: TRBD1
clone size: once
J gene: TRBJ2-2
V gene: TRBV11-2
CDR3 protein: CASSSLYPQGAGELFF
CDR3 DNA: TGTGCCAGCAGCTCCCTGTACCCTCAGGGGGCCGGGGAGCTGTTTTTT

D gene: NA
clone size: NA
J gene: TRBJ2-7
V gene: TRBV7-9
CDR3 protein: CASSLFQLGRYEQYF
CDR3 DNA: TGTGCCAGCAGCTTATTTCAACTCGGTCGCTACGAGCAGTACTTC